This T cell receptor (beta chain) was observed in a study of technical replicates of blood from a handful of donors. Repertoires were generated with immunoSEQ multiplex PCR, while TCRdb's copy carries only in-frame clones and drops some. In the table there are some 11,000 clones, 94% of which are singletons. Looked up from germline, CDR1 is MGHDK and CDR2 is SYGVNS. V was trimmed by 3 bases and J by 1 base, leaving 17 bases between them. The CDR3 totals 17 residues. Sequences were obtained from PBMCs. This clonotype was sampled from a human donor in good health. The chain couples TRBV25-1 to TRBJ2-3; D is possibly TRBD2 (6 bases). The CDR3 sequence is CASSDWDGRGGTDTQYF. The CDR3 DNA reads TGTGCCAGCAGTGACTGGGACGGGAGAGGGGGCACAGATACGCAGTATTTT.